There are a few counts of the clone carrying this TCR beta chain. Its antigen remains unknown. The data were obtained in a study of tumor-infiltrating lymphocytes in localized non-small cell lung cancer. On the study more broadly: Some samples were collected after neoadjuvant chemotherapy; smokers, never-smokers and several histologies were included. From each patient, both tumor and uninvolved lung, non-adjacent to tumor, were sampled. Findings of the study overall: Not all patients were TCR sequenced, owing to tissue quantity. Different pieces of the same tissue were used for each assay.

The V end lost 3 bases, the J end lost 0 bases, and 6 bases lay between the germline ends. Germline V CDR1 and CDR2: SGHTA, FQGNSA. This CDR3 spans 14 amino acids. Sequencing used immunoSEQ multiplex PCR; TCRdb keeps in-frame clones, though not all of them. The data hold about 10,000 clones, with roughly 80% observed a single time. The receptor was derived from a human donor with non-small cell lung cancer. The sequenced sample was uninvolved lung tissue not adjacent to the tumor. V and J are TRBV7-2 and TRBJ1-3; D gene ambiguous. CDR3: CASSFIGSGNTIYF. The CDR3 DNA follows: TGTGCCAGCAGCTTTATCGGCTCTGGAAACACCATATATTTT. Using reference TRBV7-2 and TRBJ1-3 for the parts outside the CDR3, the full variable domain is GAGVSQSPSNKVTEKGKDVELRCDPISGHTALYWYRQSLGQGLEFLIYFQGNSAPDKSGLPSDRFSAERTGGSVSTLTIQRTQQEDSAVYLCASSFIGSGNTIYFGEGSWLTVV.